The subject of this entry is one T cell receptor beta chain. Seattle enrolled patients during active infection and tracked them longitudinally. The entry originates in a study of blood T cell repertoires in COVID-19. Across the whole study: The samples span acute and convalescent COVID-19 from the United States, Italy and Spain.

CDR1 and CDR2 from the germline V gene are KGHDR and SFDVKD. V gave up 2 bases and J gave up 4 bases; unmatched junction bases: 6. The CDR3 contains 16 residues. Clones were sequenced by immunoSEQ multiplex PCR, and TCRdb holds only the in-frame ones, with some missing. The data show around 300,000 clones, with roughly 90% seen just once and about an eighth held by the top ten. The clonotype originates from a woman aged 70-85 years with COVID-19, enrolled during active disease. Sequences were obtained from peripheral blood. The V gene is TRBV24-1, the J gene TRBJ2-2; 7 nucleotides match TRBD1. In DNA, the CDR3 is TGTGCCACCAGTGATTCCCAAGGGGGCGGCACCGGGGAGCTGTTTTTT. This translates into CATSDSQGGGTGELFF.